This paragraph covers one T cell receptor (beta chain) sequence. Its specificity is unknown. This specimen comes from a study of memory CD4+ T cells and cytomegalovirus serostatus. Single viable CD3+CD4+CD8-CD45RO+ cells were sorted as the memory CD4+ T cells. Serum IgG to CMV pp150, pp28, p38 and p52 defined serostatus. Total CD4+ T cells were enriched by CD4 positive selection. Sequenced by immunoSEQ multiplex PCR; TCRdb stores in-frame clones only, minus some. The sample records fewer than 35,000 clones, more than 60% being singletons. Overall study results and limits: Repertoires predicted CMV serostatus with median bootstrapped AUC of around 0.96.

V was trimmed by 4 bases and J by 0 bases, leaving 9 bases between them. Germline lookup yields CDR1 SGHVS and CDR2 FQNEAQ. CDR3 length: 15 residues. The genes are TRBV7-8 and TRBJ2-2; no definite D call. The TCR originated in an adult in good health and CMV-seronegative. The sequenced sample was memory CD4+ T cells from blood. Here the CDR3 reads CASSWRSTNTGELFF. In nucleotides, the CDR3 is TGTGCCAGCAGCTGGCGGAGTACGAACACCGGGGAGCTGTTTTTT.